The rows below give T cell receptor beta chains drawn from one sample of a study of PD-L1 blockade in urothelial cancer. Only in-frame clones appear in the TCRdb table, and some are missing; sequencing was by immunoSEQ multiplex PCR. The sample yields about 45,000 clones, more than 70% seen once. The sample here was PBMCs, taken around atezolizumab (anti-PD-L1) treatment. These receptors were taken from a donor at least 40 years old with urothelial cancer. Both conserved end residues are part of each CDR3. D genes are given only for firm matches. Rows give clone size only sometimes, using once, few, many, or a class for an expanded clone.

TGTGCCAGCAGCTTATGGCCCCATGGCTACACCTTC	CASSLWPHGYTF	TRBV7-9	TRBJ1-2	-	-	12
TGTGCCAGTAGTATTTCTCTCGGCAATGAGCAGTTCTTC	CASSISLGNEQFF	TRBV19	TRBJ2-1	-	-	13
TGCAGCGTTGAAGTTCCCTACTCCGAAGCGGGAGCCTACAATGAGCAGTTCTTC	CSVEVPYSEAGAYNEQFF	TRBV29-1	TRBJ2-1	TRBD2	-	18
TGCGCCAGCAGCTTCGGGACTTACACTGAAGCTTTCTTT	CASSFGTYTEAFF	TRBV5-1	TRBJ1-1	-	-	13
TGTGCCAGCAGTTTACTGGGCAGGGGTAACGAGCAGTACTTC	CASSLLGRGNEQYF	TRBV6-5	TRBJ2-7	-	-	14
TGTGCCAGCCGCCCCCGGGACAGTCTCTATGGCTACACCTTC	CASRPRDSLYGYTF	TRBV21-1	TRBJ1-2	-	once	14
TGCGCCAGCAGCCAAGAGGGGGGACTAGCGGGAGCCCCAGATACGCAGTATTTT	CASSQEGGLAGAPDTQYF	TRBV4-3	TRBJ2-3	TRBD2	-	18
TGTGCCAGCAGCCGACTTGGACAGGGGGTCACCTACGAGCAGTACTTC	CASSRLGQGVTYEQYF	TRBV11-3	TRBJ2-7	TRBD1	-	16
TGCGCCAGCAGCCAACTAAAGAGCGGGGAGCAGTTCTTC	CASSQLKSGEQFF	TRBV4-3	TRBJ2-1	-	-	13
TGTGCCTTAGGGACAGGGGCTAACTATGGCTACACCTTC	CALGTGANYGYTF	TRBV6-6	TRBJ1-2	TRBD1	-	13
TGTGCCAGCAGTGAATTATCGGACAGCAGCCTCTATGGCTACACCTTC	CASSELSDSSLYGYTF	TRBV2	TRBJ1-2	-	-	16
TGCAGTGCGGGCCCCTACAATGAGCAGTTCTTC	CSAGPYNEQFF	TRBV20-1	TRBJ2-1	-	-	11
TGTGCCAGCAGCTGGGGGCTGGGGGTCGGGGAGCAGTACTTC	CASSWGLGVGEQYF	TRBV7-2	TRBJ2-7	-	-	14
TGTGCCAGCAGCCCACAGGGGGCGCATCAGCCCCAGCATTTT	CASSPQGAHQPQHF	TRBV7-9	TRBJ1-5	TRBD1	-	14
TGTGCCAGCAGCGCGGGACCGCTCACAAACACTGAAGCTTTCTTT	CASSAGPLTNTEAFF	TRBV7-9	TRBJ1-1	-	-	15
TGTGCCACGAGCCCCATAGCGGTCCTCACAGATACGCAGTATTTT	CATSPIAVLTDTQYF	TRBV27	TRBJ2-3	-	-	15
TGCGCCAGCAGCCAAGAGGGCGCCCGGGGATTCCGCACAGATACGCAGTATTTT	CASSQEGARGFRTDTQYF	TRBV4-1	TRBJ2-3	-	-	18
TGTGCTAGTGGTCCTCGAGGAGCGGGAGCCTGGAGCTCCTACAATGAGCAGTTCTTC	CASGPRGAGAWSSYNEQFF	TRBV12-5	TRBJ2-1	TRBD2	-	19
TGCGCCAGCAGCCAATGGGCGGGGGCGGGAGGAGGCGAGCAGTACTTC	CASSQWAGAGGGEQYF	TRBV4-3	TRBJ2-7	TRBD2	-	16
TGTGCCAGCAGTACAACTACCAGGGGCACAGATACGCAGTATTTT	CASSTTTRGTDTQYF	TRBV28	TRBJ2-3	-	-	15
TGCAGCGTGGGGACAGGTTCCTACAATGAGCAGTTCTTC	CSVGTGSYNEQFF	TRBV29-1	TRBJ2-1	TRBD1	-	13
TGTGCCAGCAGCCAAGACAGACAGGGGGAGACCCAGTACTTC	CASSQDRQGETQYF	TRBV4-2	TRBJ2-5	TRBD1	-	14
TGTGCCAGCAGCCTGGGAGGGCCAACCTACGAGCAGTACTTC	CASSLGGPTYEQYF	TRBV27	TRBJ2-7	TRBD2	-	14
TGTGCCATCAGTGAGTCAGAGCGGAGACTAGCGGGGAAGGAGCAGTACTTC	CAISESERRLAGKEQYF	TRBV10-3	TRBJ2-7	TRBD2	-	17
TGTGCCAGCAGTTCTGAGACTGTAGGCTTTGGCTACACCTTC	CASSSETVGFGYTF	TRBV6-5	TRBJ1-2	-	-	14
TGTGCCACCGAGGGACAGGGCCGGGGCGGCTATGGCTACACCTTC	CATEGQGRGGYGYTF	TRBV28	TRBJ1-2	TRBD1	-	15
TGTGCCATCAGTGAAGACCTGACTAGCGGGATGTACGAGCAGTACTTC	CAISEDLTSGMYEQYF	TRBV10-3	TRBJ2-7	TRBD2	-	16
TGTGCCAGCAGCCCACCCCGAGGGACAGGGGCCCCACAAGAGACCCAGTACTTC	CASSPPRGTGAPQETQYF	TRBV7-8	TRBJ2-5	TRBD1	-	18
TGTGCCAGTAGTATAGTTGAGGGGGGGCTCACTGAAGCTTTCTTT	CASSIVEGGLTEAFF	TRBV19	TRBJ1-1	-	-	15
TGTGCCAGCAGCTTATTCGGCTCCTACAATGAGCAGTTCTTC	CASSLFGSYNEQFF	TRBV11-2	TRBJ2-1	-	-	14
TGTGCCAGCTCACCGACAGGACCCGGGGAGACCCAGTACTTC	CASSPTGPGETQYF	TRBV18	TRBJ2-5	-	-	14
TGTGCCAGCAGTTCCGGTAGCGGGACCCGGGAGACCCAGTACTTC	CASSSGSGTRETQYF	TRBV27	TRBJ2-5	TRBD2	-	15
TGTGCCAGCAGCCCGGGGGGCGGGAGGCGTTACGAGCAGTACTTC	CASSPGGGRRYEQYF	TRBV5-8	TRBJ2-7	TRBD2	-	15
TGTGCCAGCAGCGGGGTGATATCTAGCACAGATACGCAGTATTTT	CASSGVISSTDTQYF	TRBV28	TRBJ2-3	-	-	15
TGTGCCAGCAGTTTAGGGCAGGGAGGGCCCGGCTACACCTTC	CASSLGQGGPGYTF	TRBV27	TRBJ1-2	-	-	14
TGTGCCAGCAGCCAAGATTGGGCAGACAATCAGCCCCAGCATTTT	CASSQDWADNQPQHF	TRBV4-2	TRBJ1-5	-	once	15